This entry lists 2 T cell receptor beta chains sequenced from one sample in a study of beta chain features in type 1 diabetes. The authors reverse transcribed all of the isolated RNA, so sequencing captured expressed TCRB transcripts. Generated by immunoSEQ multiplex PCR, the TCRdb table keeps only in-frame clones and is missing some. The repertoire consists of 150,000 to 180,000 clones, with over 8.5% occurring once and the leading ten covering roughly 2%. Specimen: central memory CD4+ T cells from blood. Source of these receptors: a young man in good health.

This clone turned up a few times. V gene TRBV21-1 combines with J gene TRBJ2-1; the D call of TRBD1 is as the table states it, not checked on the DNA. TRBV21-1 is tagged as a pseudogene. This CDR3 is 12 amino acids long. DNA for the CDR3: TGTGCCAGCAGAACTCAGGGGAATGAGCAGTTCTTC. Translation: CASRTQGNEQFF.

The V call is TRBV9, the J call TRBJ2-7; D possibly corresponds to TRBD1 (6 bases). Germline CDR1 and CDR2: SGDLS and YYNGEE. Trimming stripped 1 base from V and 2 bases from J, with 10 bases between. This CDR3 has 14 amino acids. In nucleotides, the CDR3 is TGTGCCAGCAGCGTACACACAGGGCCCTACGAGCAGTACTTC. This sequence encodes CASSVHTGPYEQYF.